One T cell receptor (beta chain) is described in this entry. The sample belongs to a study of human CD8 memory T cell subsets. CDR1 is KGHDR and CDR2 is SFDVKD in the germline V gene. There are 18 residues in the CDR3. Construction of TCR beta libraries was accomplished by means of UMI-labeled 5' RACE. TCRdb re-called the 5' RACE reads and catalogs CDR3 proteins one per entry, DNA excluded. The sample table sets out some 10,000 distinct CDR3 sequences. CCR7+ PD-1+ TIGIT+ early memory CD8+ T cells with exhausted-like traits constituted the TPEX cells. The sample was CD8+ T cells from PBMCs. The chain employs TRBV24-1 and TRBJ2-1; no DNA is available, so the TRBD1 call from TCRdb remains unchecked. This clonotype was obtained from a human donor in good health. CDR3: CATSDLDSGTGGMDEQFF.